The rows below give T cell receptor beta chains drawn from one sample of a study of T cell repertoires in cytomegalovirus infection. Antigen specificity for these receptors is unknown. MiXCR was run by TCRdb on the reads, yielding one entry per CDR3 protein. The sample shows approximately 600,000 distinct CDR3 sequences, 40% of them seen only once. Sequenced material: cultured PBMCs, taken from culture after CMV antigen stimulation. The receptor set was obtained from a human donor in good health (CMV status not recorded). Some clones in this sample may be carry-over from other donors' samples. CDR3s include the opening cysteine and the closing phenylalanine or tryptophan. Each record gives: clone size, V gene, CDR3 protein. Expanded clones get a size class; other rows say once, few or many, or leave the size out.

clone_size: NA; v_call: TRBV12-3/TRBV12-4; cdr3_aa: CASSLEGINYGYTF
clone_size: NA; v_call: TRBV19; cdr3_aa: CARQEGAPSEQYF
clone_size: many; v_call: TRBV7-2; cdr3_aa: CASSSTGGSYEQYF
clone_size: NA; v_call: TRBV10-3; cdr3_aa: CAISESTGPNEKLFF
clone_size: few; v_call: TRBV6-6; cdr3_aa: CASILPGRTEAFF
clone_size: NA; v_call: TRBV11-2; cdr3_aa: CASSLRPGYEQYF
clone_size: many; v_call: TRBV7-2; cdr3_aa: CASSLGSSGEQFF
clone_size: NA; v_call: TRBV12-3/TRBV12-4; cdr3_aa: CASRISAYANTGELFF
clone_size: few; v_call: TRBV6-1; cdr3_aa: CASSRDPTEAFF
clone_size: few; v_call: TRBV20-1; cdr3_aa: CSAAGQALGTDTQYF
clone_size: NA; v_call: TRBV7-6; cdr3_aa: CASSLIVVAGEVYEQYF
clone_size: few; v_call: TRBV7-9; cdr3_aa: CASSPGPLGSPLHF
clone_size: few; v_call: TRBV7-6; cdr3_aa: CASSRTGTTKNSPLHF
clone_size: few; v_call: TRBV7-2; cdr3_aa: CASSDTGGNTIYF
clone_size: NA; v_call: TRBV12-3/TRBV12-4; cdr3_aa: CASRADRMFEAFF
clone_size: NA; v_call: TRBV7-4; cdr3_aa: CASSQGTLNNQPQHF
clone_size: NA; v_call: TRBV4-3; cdr3_aa: CASSRDSGRASYEQYF
clone_size: NA; v_call: TRBV20-1; cdr3_aa: CSAEYTDTQYF
clone_size: many; v_call: TRBV5-4; cdr3_aa: CASSLESSYEQYF
clone_size: NA; v_call: TRBV7-2; cdr3_aa: CASSPWTVNQPQHF
clone_size: few; v_call: TRBV7-2; cdr3_aa: CASSKRDRVRYGYTF
clone_size: NA; v_call: TRBV23-1; cdr3_aa: CASSQTRLAVVNEQFF
clone_size: once; v_call: TRBV7-8; cdr3_aa: CASSMGQGNEQFF
clone_size: few; v_call: TRBV7-2; cdr3_aa: CASSRWGNEAFF
clone_size: few; v_call: TRBV12-3/TRBV12-4; cdr3_aa: CASSPGGTATNSPLHF
clone_size: few; v_call: TRBV6-6; cdr3_aa: CASSYSTGSQPQHF
clone_size: few; v_call: TRBV20-1; cdr3_aa: CSARVGTSGGASYNEQFF
clone_size: NA; v_call: TRBV20-1; cdr3_aa: CSARGRGPGDTQYF
clone_size: few; v_call: TRBV5-1; cdr3_aa: CASSLAFGQPPETQYF
clone_size: NA; v_call: TRBV12-5; cdr3_aa: CASGLGSGRYQETQYF
clone_size: NA; v_call: TRBV7-2; cdr3_aa: CASSSGQGPYSNQPQHF
clone_size: NA; v_call: TRBV7-9; cdr3_aa: CASSWGGSNQPQHF
clone_size: NA; v_call: TRBV10-2; cdr3_aa: CASSDSGREQYF
clone_size: few; v_call: TRBV27; cdr3_aa: CASSFRFGTGLIYEQYF
clone_size: few; v_call: TRBV5-1; cdr3_aa: CASSPELAGVGQGAYNEQFF
clone_size: NA; v_call: TRBV2; cdr3_aa: CASSVWGNTEAFF
clone_size: NA; v_call: TRBV12-3/TRBV12-4; cdr3_aa: CASSDSSYQPQHF
clone_size: few; v_call: TRBV7-2; cdr3_aa: CASSLDGRGGYEQYF
clone_size: NA; v_call: TRBV7-2; cdr3_aa: CASSLAVGGGTYNEQFF
clone_size: NA; v_call: TRBV12-3/TRBV12-4; cdr3_aa: CASSHRGYNQPQHF
clone_size: few; v_call: TRBV7-6; cdr3_aa: CASSPTGGGNQPQHF
clone_size: few; v_call: TRBV7-9; cdr3_aa: CASSLFNSEETQYF
clone_size: NA; v_call: TRBV20-1; cdr3_aa: CSAREADQDYEQYF
clone_size: NA; v_call: TRBV6-5; cdr3_aa: CASSYGRGNEQFF
clone_size: few; v_call: TRBV7-6; cdr3_aa: CASSPRVTDNTEAFF
clone_size: NA; v_call: TRBV7-8; cdr3_aa: CASRSSGGGAWVVEQFF
clone_size: few; v_call: TRBV4-1; cdr3_aa: CASSPRQGSSLSFSGNTIYF
clone_size: few; v_call: TRBV25-1; cdr3_aa: CASKGQGIEKLFF
clone_size: many; v_call: TRBV27; cdr3_aa: CASRGQGANTEAFF
clone_size: few; v_call: TRBV7-2; cdr3_aa: CASSLASSAGELFF
clone_size: NA; v_call: TRBV7-4; cdr3_aa: CASSHGGDPLEETQYF
clone_size: few; v_call: TRBV7-6; cdr3_aa: CASIRDPNTGELFF
clone_size: NA; v_call: TRBV4-1; cdr3_aa: CASSPPIGSGSGYEQFF
clone_size: once; v_call: TRBV11-2; cdr3_aa: CASSQGQGAVYGYTF
clone_size: few; v_call: TRBV6-1; cdr3_aa: CASTRGLGLNEQFF
clone_size: few; v_call: TRBV20-1; cdr3_aa: CSARQSQETQYF
clone_size: NA; v_call: TRBV12-3/TRBV12-4; cdr3_aa: CASSRFQGIGYTF